Following are 20 T cell receptor beta chains from one sample sequenced in a study of OX40 agonist ivuxolimab in advanced cancers. Libraries were built with the immunoSEQ multiplex PCR assay. TCRdb provides this immuneACCESS table in a form limited to in-frame rearrangements. Some clones are lacking; in checked studies, under half of them reflect an unresolved V gene, and why the rest are absent is not known. The sample yields around 91,000 clones; 89% were counted once. Of the sample, less than 0.2% is held by the ten largest clones. The input for sequencing was CD4+ or CD8+ T cells sorted from blood, taken in a trial of the OX40 agonist ivuxolimab. The receptors shown here come from an adult with an advanced solid tumor such as melanoma, head and neck, liver or kidney cancer.

This chain connects TRBV6-7 to TRBJ1-4; 7 bases line up with TRBD1. TRBV6-7 carries the ORF label, with uncertain function. V was pared by 2 bases and J by 0 bases, with 18 bases of the junction left unmatched. This CDR3 comprises 21 residues. The CDR3 spells CASSYPICPTGTGATNEKLFF. The CDR3 DNA sequence: TGTGCCAGCAGTTACCCCATATGCCCGACAGGGACCGGCGCAACTAATGAAAAACTGTTTTTT.

V gene TRBV4-1 combines with J gene TRBJ1-3; no firm D call. The germline CDR1 and CDR2 sequences are MGHRA and YSYEKL. V was trimmed by 0 bases and J by 0 bases, leaving 9 bases between them. The CDR3 loop spans 16 amino acids. In DNA, the CDR3 is TGCGCCAGCAGCCAAGACGGAGACCTCTCTGGAAACACCATATATTTT. This translates into CASSQDGDLSGNTIYF.

This clone was seen only a few times. The chain employs TRBV2 and TRBJ2-7, with a tentative D call TRBD2 (5 bases). The CDR3 runs 13 residues. Trimming left V 8 bases short and J 1 base short, with 12 bases between. Germline CDR1 is SNHLY and CDR2 is FYNNEI. The CDR3 spells CASQTKQSYEQYV. The DNA for the CDR3 is TGTGCCAGCCAGACTAAACAGTCCTACGAGCAGTACGTC.

This chain uses TRBV18 with TRBJ2-7; D not resolved. The germline gives CDR1 KGHSH, CDR2 LQKENI. Deletions cut 2 bases from V and 3 bases from J, with 20 bases between. CDR3 length: 17 residues. CDR3: CASSPAHSRVWNYEQYF. CDR3 coding DNA: TGTGCCAGCTCACCAGCTCACTCAAGGGTATGGAACTACGAGCAGTACTTC.

This clone was seen just once. CDR3 sequence: CASSQGGTPGNTIYF. The CDR3 bases are TGTGCCAGCAGCCAAGGTGGGACGCCTGGAAACACCATATATTTT. The chain is built from TRBV4-2 and TRBJ1-3; D is perhaps TRBD1 (5 bases). CDR3 size: 15 residues. Germline assignment: CDR1 LGHNA and CDR2 YNFKEQ. V gave up 1 base and J gave up 2 bases, with 9 bases separating them.

This chain links TRBV18 with TRBJ1-5, with D possibly TRBD1 on 6 matching bases. CDR1 and CDR2 from the germline V gene are KGHSH and LQKENI. CDR3 length: 15 residues. Trimming took 3 bases from V and 4 from J, leaving 13 bases between them. Here the CDR3 DNA reads TGTGCCAGCTCACCCCCAGGGGCAGGGAATCAGCCCCAGCATTTT. Its protein product is CASSPPGAGNQPQHF.

The chain joins TRBV2 to TRBJ1-5, with D possibly matching TRBD1 (6 bases). CDR3 length equals 14 residues. Trimming left V 5 bases short and J 3 bases short, with 11 bases between. Germline CDR1 and CDR2: SNHLY and FYNNEI. The CDR3 region has the DNA TGTGCCAGCAGTCGGGGGGGCCCCAATCAGCCCCAGCATTTT. It specifies CASSRGGPNQPQHF.

The chain employs TRBV18 and TRBJ1-1, with D maybe TRBD1 (6 bases). Germline CDR1 is KGHSH and CDR2 is LQKENI. CDR3 length equals 15 residues. V lost 6 bases to trimming and J lost 1 base, with 15 bases between them. The CDR3 sequence: CASSRGGLSNTEAFF. The DNA for the CDR3 is TGTGCCAGCTCCCGAGGGGGACTGTCGAACACTGAAGCTTTCTTT.

This sequence joins TRBV7-9 and TRBJ2-7; the match to TRBD1 covers 10 bases. V was pared by 5 bases and J by 3 bases, with 13 bases of the junction left unmatched. The CDR3 spans 17 residues. Germline CDR1 and CDR2: SEHNR and FQNEAQ (reference sequence). The CDR3 region has the DNA TGTGCCAGCAGCCCCTTTATAGGACAGGGGGGAGGCTACGAGCAGTACTTC. Encoded protein: CASSPFIGQGGGYEQYF.

This chain connects TRBV5-6 to TRBJ2-2; 7 bases agree with TRBD2. After removal of 4 bases from V and 3 bases from J, the junction contained 6 bases not matched to a gene. This CDR3 is built from 15 residues. Germline V gives CDR1 SGHDT, CDR2 YYEEEE. The CDR3 region is CASSPGGGDTGELFF. CDR3 DNA: TGTGCCAGCAGCCCCGGGGGAGGGGACACCGGGGAGCTGTTTTTT.

The chain recombines TRBV19 with TRBJ1-1; D is perhaps TRBD1 (5 bases). V lost 3 bases and J lost 1, with 12 bases in between. The V gene's germline CDR1 is LNHDA and CDR2 SQIVND (reference sequence). This CDR3 has 15 residues. The CDR3: CASSIGGSPNTEAFF. CDR3 nucleotide sequence: TGTGCCAGTAGTATCGGGGGGTCCCCGAACACTGAAGCTTTCTTT.

The chain joins TRBV30 to TRBJ1-2; 12 bases line up with TRBD1. Germline values: CDR1 GTSNPN, CDR2 SVGIG (reference sequence). This CDR3 is built from 16 residues. J was trimmed by 6 bases and V by 2 bases; bases with no gene match: 10. The CDR3: CAWSTYGTGGVNGYTF. CDR3 coding DNA: TGTGCCTGGAGTACATACGGGACAGGGGGCGTAAATGGCTACACCTTC.

The chain carries TRBV19 and TRBJ2-7; 10 bases map to TRBD1. Germline-derived CDR1 and CDR2 are LNHDA and SQIVND (reference sequence). V dropped 5 bases and J dropped 4; count of bases not matched to a gene: 8. The length of the CDR3 is 15 residues. Written as DNA, the CDR3 is TGTGCCAGTAGTTACCGGGACAGGGGAGGGTACGAGCAGTACTTC. Translating it yields CASSYRDRGGYEQYF. Full variable domain (remainder filled in from reference TRBV19 and TRBJ2-7): DGGITQSPKYLFRKEGQNVTLSCEQNLNHDAMYWYRQDPGQGLRLIYYSQIVNDFQKGDIAEGYSVSREKKESFPLTVTSAQKNPTAFYLCASSYRDRGGYEQYFGPGTRLTVT.

Here the CDR3 DNA reads TGTGCCAGCAGCTTGAAGTTAGCGGGAGACGAGCAGTACTTC. It translates to CASSLKLAGDEQYF. The rearrangement links TRBV5-4 to TRBJ2-7, with TRBD2 matching over 9 bases. The CDR3 is 14 residues long. The germline CDR1 and CDR2 sequences are SGHNT and YYREEE (reference sequence). J gave up 5 bases and V 1 base, and 4 bases lay outside the gene matches.

For the CDR3, the DNA is TGCGCCAGCAGCCAAGATGGCGCTAGCGGGAACATTCAGTACTTC. It codes for CASSQDGASGNIQYF. The chain has TRBV4-3 and TRBJ2-4, with 8 nucleotides matching TRBD2. The length of the CDR3 is 15 residues. The V segment lost 0 bases and the J segment 7 bases; nucleotides outside the gene matches: 5. Looked up from germline, CDR1 is LGHNA and CDR2 is YSLEER.

The rearrangement joins TRBV6-6 to TRBJ1-5; D call uncertain. Germline CDR1 MNHNY, CDR2 SVGAGI (reference sequence). This CDR3 region has 11 residues. Between the trimmed V and J ends, which lost 3 bases and 5 bases, there was a span of 2 bases. The CDR3 loop reads CASSYDQPQHF. The CDR3 DNA is TGTGCCAGCAGTTATGATCAGCCCCAGCATTTT.

The chain has TRBV6-6 and TRBJ1-5; a possible D gene is TRBD1 (5 bases). The CDR3 length is 16 residues. Per germline, CDR1 MNHNY and CDR2 SVGAGI (reference sequence). Trimming shortened V by 3 bases and J by 3 bases, and 15 bases separated the two germline ends. CDR3: CASSYGERDPNQPQHF. Here the CDR3 DNA reads TGTGCCAGCAGTTATGGGGAGCGGGACCCCAATCAGCCCCAGCATTTT.

The rearrangement links TRBV7-2 to TRBJ2-2; 11 bases line up with TRBD1. V was pared by 5 bases and J by 7 bases, with 9 bases of the junction left unmatched. Germline V gene data show CDR1 as SGHTA and CDR2 as FQGNSA. This CDR3 is built from 16 residues. The CDR3 protein is CASSPSRDRGIGELFF. The CDR3 DNA is TGTGCCAGCAGCCCTTCCCGGGACAGGGGGATCGGGGAGCTGTTTTTT.

The chain couples TRBV7-9 to TRBJ1-2; tentatively, D is TRBD1 (5 bases). The V gene's germline CDR1 is SEHNR and CDR2 FQNEAQ (reference sequence). V lost 4 bases and J 5 bases, leaving 14 bases between the germline ends. The CDR3 spans 14 residues. CDR3 region: CASSSSGARYGYTF. DNA for the CDR3: TGTGCCAGCAGCTCCTCCGGGGCCAGGTATGGCTACACCTTC.

This rearrangement joins TRBV5-4 to TRBJ1-3; no clear D. The CDR3 has 13 residues. Germline CDR1 is SGHNT and CDR2 is YYREEE (reference sequence). The germline V and J ends were trimmed by 5 bases and 4 bases, with 10 bases remaining between them. CDR3 protein: CASSQDAGNTIYF. For the CDR3, the DNA is TGTGCCAGCAGTCAAGACGCCGGAAACACCATATATTTT.